This T cell receptor (beta chain) comes out of a study of tumor-infiltrating lymphocytes in primary liver carcinoma. Study-wide points: Lesser overlap characterized tumor-adjacent and tumor-blood pairs relative to tumor region pairs. Blood trailed tumors significantly in top-250-clone fraction (p = 0.039).

This clonotype was found a few times. Its antigen is as yet unknown. The germline gene is not matched at one end of the junction; a read error may be the cause. RNA isolated from unsorted whole blood supplied the blood RNA, with germline DNA also extracted. This CDR3 is 15 amino acids long. Per germline, CDR1 LGHNA and CDR2 YNFKEQ. TCR beta cDNA was reverse-transcribed from 450 to 500 ng of total RNA. The reaction used a constant-region primer and ProtoScript II reverse transcriptase. Three nested multiplex PCR rounds, a slightly modified ARM-PCR method, built the TCR beta libraries. It was with TRBV1-TRBV30 forward primers and a C-beta reverse primer that the first two PCR rounds were run, at around 9 cycles each. TCRdb itself ran the multiplex PCR reads through MiXCR, one entry per CDR3 protein. The sample yields 250,000 to 400,000 distinct CDR3 sequences, 50% to 70% seen once.

Specimen: peripheral blood. The clonotype was recovered from a man aged 35 to 55 with primary liver carcinoma and hepatitis B virus infection. The chain couples TRBV4-2 to TRBJ2-1; D is uncertain. CDR3 residues: CTSSHVSFSGNEQFF. In DNA form, the CDR3 reads TGTACCAGTAGCCATGTTAGTTTTTCCGGCAATGAGCAGTTCTTC.